The clone carrying this T cell receptor beta chain was counted once. Trimming cost V 1 base and J 6 bases, with 10 bases left between them. This CDR3 has 13 residues. Germline V gene sequence: CDR1 GTSNPN, CDR2 SVGIG (reference sequence). The data derive from a study of blood T cell repertoires in COVID-19. Measured with immunoSEQ multiplex PCR; TCRdb has only the in-frame clones, and not every one. The sample contains tens of thousands of clones, around 90% of which appear only once. The material sequenced was peripheral blood. The V call is TRBV30, the J call TRBJ1-5, with a weak D call TRBD1 (5 bases). This receptor was taken from a middle-aged man with COVID-19, enrolled during active disease. CDR3 coding DNA: TGTGCCTGGAGTGCGACAGTAAGTCAGCCCCAGCATTTT. This encodes CAWSATVSQPQHF.